The 21 T cell receptor beta chains below all came from one sample that was sequenced in a study of blood T cells in healthy people across ages. The use of a sample-barcoded 5' primer and a J-beta primer mix characterized a second PCR of roughly 6 to 11 cycles. MiXCR was run by TCRdb on the 5' RACE reads, yielding one entry per CDR3 protein. This sample carries 1.8 million or so distinct CDR3 sequences, roughly 43% of them seen once, and the ten largest clones take approximately 22%. Material: blood. The receptors stem from a human donor in good health.

This clonotype has ten or more counts. The chain employs TRBV29-1 and TRBJ2-1; 8 nucleotides agree with TRBD2. V was pared by 6 bases and J by 7 bases, with 8 bases of the junction left unmatched. The CDR3 is 13 amino acids. CDR1 SQVTM and CDR2 ANQGSEA come from the germline V gene. In DNA form, the CDR3 reads TGCAGCGTACCGGGGGGGCCGGGAAATGAGCAGTTCTTC. Translating it yields CSVPGGPGNEQFF.

This clonotype turned up a few times. This sequence joins TRBV7-9 and TRBJ2-7; D tentatively fits TRBD1 or TRBD2 (5 bases each). Trimming pared 3 bases from V and 0 bases from J, leaving 12 bases between. CDR3 length: 15 amino acids. Germline V CDR1 and CDR2: SEHNR, FQNEAQ (reference sequence). This chain's CDR3 is CASSLGDSGSYEQYF. The CDR3 coding sequence is TGTGCCAGCAGCTTGGGAGACAGTGGCTCCTACGAGCAGTACTTC.

This clonotype has just a few counts. This chain connects TRBV30 to TRBJ1-5, with 7 bases fitting TRBD1. V lost 1 base and J lost 8; bases outside the gene matches: 8. The CDR3 runs 14 residues. From germline, CDR1 is GTSNPN and CDR2 SVGIG (reference sequence). CDR3 bases: TGTGCCTGGAGTGAAGGGGGCAGGGATAAGCCCCAGCATTTT. Its translation: CAWSEGGRDKPQHF.

This clonotype was counted a few times. V gene TRBV6-2 or TRBV6-3 combines with J gene TRBJ1-1; D is possibly TRBD1 (6 bases). Deletions cut 5 bases from V and 4 bases from J, with 14 bases between. Per germline, CDR1 MNHEY and CDR2 SVGEGT. The CDR3 has 14 amino acids. The CDR3 loop reads CASSRQGSVTEAFF. Here the CDR3 DNA reads TGTGCCAGCAGTCGTCAGGGGTCCGTCACTGAAGCTTTCTTT.

V is TRBV6-6 and J is TRBJ1-5; D not resolved. CDR3 length: 17 amino acids. V dropped 0 bases and J dropped 1 base, with 13 bases sitting between them. The germline CDR1 and CDR2 sequences are MNHNY and SVGAGI (reference sequence). DNA for the CDR3: TGTGCCAGCAGTTACTCGCGGAACTTGCGGAGCAATCAGCCCCAGCATTTT. The encoded protein is CASSYSRNLRSNQPQHF.

The rearrangement joins TRBV10-3 to TRBJ2-5, with D maybe TRBD1 (6 bases). The CDR3 is made up of 17 amino acids. Trimming pared 3 bases from V and 5 bases from J, leaving 22 bases between. Germline CDR1 ENHRY, CDR2 SYGVKD. CDR3 nucleotide sequence: TGTGCCATCAGTGATAGAGGACAGACTCTAAGTGGGGAGACCCAGTACTTC. Protein sequence: CAISDRGQTLSGETQYF.

V is TRBV7-2 and J is TRBJ1-1; D not certain. Trimming cost V 5 bases and J 5 bases, with 24 bases left between them. The germline gives CDR1 SGHTA, CDR2 FQGNSA. The CDR3 is made up of 17 amino acids. The CDR3 reads CASSPLGGLGKLTEAFF. Written as DNA, the CDR3 is TGTGCCAGCAGCCCCCTAGGCGGCCTTGGAAAGTTGACTGAAGCTTTCTTT.

Only a few counts were recorded for this clonotype. The chain carries TRBV6-5 and TRBJ2-5, with a weak D call TRBD1 (7 bases). The end of the DNA fits TRBJ2-7 better, so the J call may be wrong. Germline V gene sequence: CDR1 MNHEY, CDR2 SVGAGI. This CDR3 is built from 17 residues. The CDR3 is CASSYSGWAGGTYEQYF. The CDR3 DNA sequence: TGTGCCAGCAGTTACAGTGGGTGGGCAGGGGGGACCTACGAGCAGTACTTC.

As concerns this clonotype: A much more abundant neighbour one base away suggests this may be a read error. The V call is TRBV7-6, the J call TRBJ2-1; D perhaps matches TRBD1 (5 bases). Germline values: CDR1 SGHVS, CDR2 FNYEAQ. V lost 5 bases to trimming and J lost 10 bases, with 15 bases between them. CDR3 size: 13 residues. CDR3 nucleotide sequence: TGTGCCAGCAGCCTAGGGGAACCCTACGAGCAGTTCTTC. It codes for CASSLGEPYEQFF.

This clonotype was seen a few times. The chain employs TRBV7-8 and TRBJ2-7; either TRBD1 or TRBD2 may fit D (5 bases each). V lost 1 base to trimming and J lost 3 bases, with 13 bases between them. CDR3 length equals 15 residues. Germline CDR1 and CDR2: SGHVS and FQNEAQ. CDR3: CASSLVVRGHYEQYF. CDR3 DNA sequence: TGTGCCAGCAGCTTAGTGGTGAGGGGCCACTACGAGCAGTACTTC.

In the case of this clonotype: At one boundary the junction diverges from the germline segment, which might be a read error. V usage is TRBV12-3 or TRBV12-4 and J usage is TRBJ2-1; D unclear. The CDR3 sequence is 17 residues long. CDR3 nucleotides: TGCGCCAGCAGTTTCCCACAAGGTGGCTTGACCTACAATGGGCAGTTCTTC. Encoded protein: CASSFPQGGLTYNGQFF.

The chain has TRBV9 and TRBJ2-5; 9 nucleotides line up with TRBD2. Looked up from germline, CDR1 is SGDLS and CDR2 is YYNGEE. J was trimmed by 11 bases and V by 3 bases; bases with no gene match: 8. The CDR3 runs to 13 residues. CDR3 amino acids: CASSAETSGEQYF. The CDR3 DNA sequence: TGTGCCAGCAGCGCAGAGACTAGCGGAGAGCAGTACTTC.

The V call is TRBV12-3 or TRBV12-4, the J call TRBJ1-1, with D maybe TRBD1 (5 bases). Trimming took 7 bases from V and 3 from J, leaving 15 bases between them. This CDR3 spans 14 amino acids. This CDR3 is CASTPGFGDTEAFF. The DNA for the CDR3 is TGTGCCAGCACCCCAGGGTTTGGGGACACTGAAGCTTTCTTT.

Ten or more counts support this clonotype. The chain carries TRBV5-1 and TRBJ2-1, with 12 bases aligning to TRBD1. CDR1 and CDR2 (germline): SGHRS, YFSETQ. V gave up 4 bases and J gave up 8 bases; unmatched junction bases: 4. The CDR3 totals 14 residues. CDR3 loop: CASSPGQGAHEQFF. CDR3 sequence (DNA): TGCGCCAGCAGCCCGGGACAGGGGGCACATGAGCAGTTCTTC.

This clonotype was picked up a small number of times. The chain couples TRBV27 to TRBJ2-1; D unresolved. The CDR3 length is 14 residues. Trimming removed 6 bases from V and 1 base from J, with 10 bases in between. Germline V gene sequence: CDR1 MNHEY, CDR2 SMNVEV (reference sequence). The CDR3 loop reads CASRTIVSYNEQFF. The CDR3 DNA reads as TGTGCCAGCAGGACGATAGTTTCCTACAATGAGCAGTTCTTC.

The chain uses TRBV20-1 and TRBJ2-3; tentatively, D is TRBD1 or TRBD2 (7 bases each). CDR3 size: 16 residues. Germline assignment: CDR1 DFQATT and CDR2 SNEGSKA (reference sequence). Trimming took 6 bases from V and 3 from J, leaving 22 bases between them. CDR3 sequence: CSAQKIRGGYTDTQYF. The CDR3 DNA sequence: TGCAGTGCCCAGAAGATCAGGGGGGGCTATACAGATACGCAGTATTTT.

V is TRBV20-1 and J is TRBJ2-1, with 11 nucleotides matching TRBD2. Germline V lookup: CDR1 DFQATT, CDR2 SNEGSKA (reference sequence). Trimming at V came to 7 bases and at J to 6 bases, leaving 8 bases not matched to a gene. The CDR3 totals 14 residues. CDR3 DNA sequence: TGCAGTGTTCTACTAGCGGGGGCTCTCAATGAGCAGTTCTTC. Translating it yields CSVLLAGALNEQFF.

This clonotype was observed a few times. V usage is TRBV5-1 and J usage is TRBJ2-1, with D perhaps being TRBD1 or TRBD2 (6 bases each). The CDR3 runs to 15 residues. Per germline, CDR1 SGHRS and CDR2 YFSETQ. The V end lost 4 bases, the J end lost 5 bases, and 16 bases lay between the germline ends. CDR3 bases: TGCGCCAGCAGCGACAGGAGGGGGGCCCACAATGAGCAGTTCTTC. Translated, it gives CASSDRRGAHNEQFF.

V and J are TRBV20-1 and TRBJ2-1, with TRBD2 matching 7 bases. V shed 3 bases and J 8 bases; nucleotides not matched to a gene: 13. Germline values: CDR1 DFQATT, CDR2 SNEGSKA (reference sequence). The CDR3 sequence is 15 residues long. Here the CDR3 DNA reads TGCAGTGCTAGGGGACTACGGAGAACGGGTCATGAGCAGTTCTTC. Residues: CSARGLRRTGHEQFF.

The chain links TRBV10-3 to TRBJ2-4, with TRBD1 matching over 7 bases. The J call may be wrong; the DNA end is better matched by TRBJ2-7. The CDR3 sequence is 14 residues long. Looked up from germline, CDR1 is ENHRY and CDR2 is SYGVKD. The CDR3 region is CAITRNGDSYEQYF. The CDR3 DNA sequence: TGTGCCATCACCCGAAATGGGGACAGCTACGAGCAGTACTTC.

In its sample, this clonotype was seen once. The chain has TRBV5-5 and TRBJ2-5; unclear D gene. Germline CDR1 reads SGHKS; CDR2 reads YYEKEE (reference sequence). CDR3 length: 16 amino acids. With 0 bases removed from V and 2 bases from J, the gap between germline ends came to 14 bases. The CDR3 is CASSLAGQLPQETQYF. In DNA, the CDR3 is TGTGCCAGCAGCTTGGCAGGCCAGCTGCCTCAAGAGACCCAGTACTTC.